Listed here is a single TCR beta chain. Its target is not known. Sequencing used immunoSEQ multiplex PCR; TCRdb keeps in-frame clones, though not all of them. The sample lists about 66,000 clones, about 80% occurring once. The data derive from a study of vaccination effects on CD4 cells after COVID-19. General observations from the study: After vaccination of healthy people, only 1 of 255 vaccine-induced clones cross-reacted with common cold coronaviruses.

Prior to sequencing, the ViraFEST assay stimulated PBMC with viral peptide pools, which expanded the antigen-specific CD4+ T cells. Culture proceeded for about ten days, and CD4+ T cells were then isolated. The vaccine given was either BNT162b2 or mRNA-1273, in two doses. IL-2 medium was substituted for half the medium on days 3 and 7. V lost 2 bases to trimming and J lost 3 bases; unmatched junction nucleotides: 13. The CDR3 runs 19 residues. Germline V lookup: CDR1 SGHAT, CDR2 FQNNGV. The sample consisted of CD4+ T cells from PBMCs cultured with HCoV-OC43 spike peptides, taken after COVID-19 vaccination. Regarding subset: HCoV-OC43 spike overlapping peptide pool stimulation. This chain links TRBV11-2 with TRBJ2-4; TRBD2 aligns across 10 bases. The receptor was derived from a human donor who received a COVID-19 vaccine. The CDR3 protein is CASSLYPPGLAGVKNIQYF. As DNA, the CDR3 is TGTGCCAGCAGCTTATATCCCCCCGGGCTAGCGGGGGTCAAAAACATTCAGTACTTC.